Following are 25 T cell receptor beta chains from one sample sequenced in a study of a mutant IDH1 vaccine in newly diagnosed glioma. The time point denotes: baseline, week 1 (first vaccination visit). Noted treatment: pre-vaccination baseline after standard-of-care therapy. Libraries were prepared by immunoSEQ multiplex PCR; TCRdb keeps only in-frame clonotypes and omits some of them. The data show about 68,000 clones, approximately 79% seen once. The material was PBMCs, obtained from a glioma patient treated with radiotherapy, temozolomide or both. These receptors were taken from a man in his forties or fifties with glioma.

CDR3 DNA sequence: TGTGCCAGCAGCTTAGGATCCTCTGGAAACACCATATATTTT. Encoded protein: CASSLGSSGNTIYF. The rearrangement uses TRBV7-2 and TRBJ1-3; D is undetermined. Germline-derived CDR1 and CDR2 are SGHTA and FQGNSA. The CDR3 has 14 residues. Trimming cost V 1 base and J 0 bases, with 4 bases left between them.

This clone was observed once. The chain uses TRBV2 and TRBJ2-3, with 7 bases aligning to TRBD2. The V gene's germline CDR1 is SNHLY and CDR2 FYNNEI. The CDR3 loop spans 16 amino acids. Unmatched junction bases numbered 8, after V lost 3 bases and J lost 2 bases. This CDR3 is CASSDPRDYTTDTQYF. CDR3 sequence (DNA): TGTGCCAGCAGTGATCCCCGGGACTACACCACAGATACGCAGTATTTT.

This chain links TRBV7-9 with TRBJ2-7; 8 nucleotides line up with TRBD2. The germline gives CDR1 SEHNR, CDR2 FQNEAQ (reference sequence). CDR3 size: 14 residues. The trim removed 5 bases at V and 6 bases at J, leaving 9 bases unmatched. This chain's CDR3 is CASSLSGAPGEQYF. DNA of the CDR3: TGTGCCAGCAGCCTTAGCGGGGCCCCGGGCGAGCAGTACTTC. The full variable domain, its missing parts supplied by reference TRBV7-9 and TRBJ2-7, is DTGVSQNPRHKITKRGQNVTFRCDPISEHNRLYWYRQTLGQGPEFLTYFQNEAQLEKSRLLSDRFSAERPKGSFSTLEIQRTEQGDSAMYLCASSLSGAPGEQYFGPGTRLTVT.

The rearrangement uses TRBV10-1 and TRBJ2-1, with TRBD1 matching over 9 bases. The CDR3 has 13 amino acids. Trimming removed 5 bases from V and 8 bases from J; junction bases left unmatched: 4. The V gene's germline CDR1 is WNHNN and CDR2 SYGVQD (reference sequence). The CDR3 spells CASSSGQGYEQFF. In DNA, the CDR3 is TGCGCCAGCAGTTCGGGACAGGGTTATGAGCAGTTCTTC.

The V and J genes are TRBV30 and TRBJ1-5; D is unclear. The V and J ends lost 0 bases and 6 bases respectively, with 6 bases between them. Per the germline V gene, CDR1 is GTSNPN and CDR2 is SVGIG (reference sequence). The CDR3 consists of 12 residues. The chain's CDR3 is CAWSVGSQPQHF. The CDR3 nucleotides are TGTGCCTGGAGTGTAGGGAGTCAGCCCCAGCATTTT. The complete variable domain, with remaining parts taken from reference TRBV30 and TRBJ1-5, reads SQTIHQWPATLVQPVGSPLSLECTVEGTSNPNLYWYRQAAGRGLQLLFYSVGIGQISSEVPQNLSASRPQDRQFILSSKKLLLSDSGFYLCAWSVGSQPQHFGDGTRLSIL.

The V call is TRBV5-4, the J call TRBJ2-7; 13 bases agree with TRBD2. With V trimmed by 2 bases and J by 2 bases, 1 base remained unmatched. This CDR3 has 15 residues. CDR1 is SGHNT, CDR2 YYREEE, per germline (reference sequence). The CDR3 nucleotides read TGTGCCAGCAGCTTTGGACTAGCGGGGGCCTACGAGCAGTACTTC. Its translation is CASSFGLAGAYEQYF.

The chain carries TRBV6-5 and TRBJ2-2; tentatively, D is TRBD2 (5 bases). V gave up 4 bases and J gave up 6 bases, with 12 bases separating them. Germline values: CDR1 MNHEY, CDR2 SVGAGI. The CDR3 runs to 14 residues. CDR3 nucleotides: TGTGCCAGCAGTTTTGGAGGAGTCGCCGGGGAGCTGTTTTTT. Its protein is CASSFGGVAGELFF.

This chain links TRBV4-1 with TRBJ2-1; 9 bases are shared with TRBD2. With 1 base clipped from V and 6 bases from J, the junction kept 10 bases outside the gene matches. The CDR3 has 17 amino acids. The V gene's germline CDR1 is MGHRA and CDR2 YSYEKL. CDR3 region: CASSQGFRAGGSNEQFF. The CDR3 DNA follows: TGCGCCAGCAGCCAAGGGTTCCGGGCGGGGGGGAGCAATGAGCAGTTCTTC.

The chain combines TRBV21-1 with TRBJ1-5. TRBV21-1 is recorded as a pseudogene. The CDR3 runs 14 residues. In nucleotides, the CDR3 is TGTGCCAGCAGCACAGGGACCTGGGGACAGCCCCAGCATTTT. Protein product: CASSTGTWGQPQHF.

The rearrangement uses TRBV4-3 and TRBJ1-1, with D hard to call. Deletions cut 0 bases from V and 5 bases from J, with 16 bases between. The germline gives CDR1 LGHNA, CDR2 YSLEER. The CDR3 spans 16 residues. CDR3 loop: CASSQDVNGGWTEAFF. The CDR3 nucleotides read TGCGCCAGCAGCCAAGATGTCAACGGAGGGTGGACTGAAGCTTTCTTT.

The chain combines TRBV29-1 with TRBJ1-4; 7 positions match TRBD1. CDR3 size: 13 residues. After removal of 4 bases from V and 8 bases from J, the junction contained 7 bases not matched to a gene. CDR1 SQVTM and CDR2 ANQGSEA come from the germline V gene. This chain's CDR3 is CSVAGPGGEKLFF. Written as DNA, the CDR3 is TGCAGCGTTGCGGGGCCAGGGGGGGAAAAACTGTTTTTT.

The chain uses TRBV6-1 and TRBJ1-1; no clear D gene. Looked up from germline, CDR1 is MNHNS and CDR2 is SASEGT. V lost 5 bases, J lost 1 base, and 8 bases lay in between. The CDR3 is 13 residues long. CDR3 protein: CASSPGENTEAFF. The CDR3 DNA reads TGTGCCAGCAGTCCGGGAGAGAACACTGAAGCTTTCTTT.

The gene calls are TRBV4-3 and TRBJ2-7; no definite D call. The CDR3 contains 16 residues. Trimming stripped 5 bases from V and 9 bases from J, with 26 bases between. Per the germline V gene, CDR1 is LGHNA and CDR2 is YSLEER. CDR3 DNA: TGCGCCAGCAGCTCCGGTTACCCCTCGTCGGAACAGCGGCAGTACTTC. Amino acid sequence: CASSSGYPSSEQRQYF.

The V and J genes are TRBV7-2 and TRBJ2-1; a weak D match, TRBD1 (6 bases). The CDR3 totals 16 residues. The germline V gene has CDR1 SGHTA and CDR2 FQGNSA. Trimming took off 7 bases at V and 3 bases at J, with 19 bases between the two ends. The CDR3, as DNA: TGTGCCAGCACCTCCGGAACAGGGTATGGCTACAATGAGCAGTTCTTC. It codes for CASTSGTGYGYNEQFF.

This clone was picked up one time. V and J are TRBV7-9 and TRBJ1-2, with TRBD1 as a possible D gene (6 bases). The CDR3 is made up of 14 amino acids. V was clipped by 6 bases and J by 8 bases, with 19 bases between them. Germline loops: CDR1 SEHNR, CDR2 FQNEAQ (reference sequence). The chain's CDR3 is CASSLTGVSTGYTF. CDR3 bases: TGTGCCAGCAGTTTGACAGGCGTCTCCACAGGCTACACCTTC.

In its sample, this clone was seen once. The V gene is TRBV2, the J gene TRBJ1-1; D ambiguous. Trimming left V 7 bases short and J 4 bases short, with 19 bases between. Germline V gene lookup returns CDR1 SNHLY and CDR2 FYNNEI. CDR3 length: 15 amino acids. CDR3 in amino acids: CASKGLKGRSTEAFF. The CDR3, as DNA: TGTGCCAGCAAAGGTCTAAAGGGAAGGAGCACTGAAGCTTTCTTT.

This clone came up once. CDR3 residues: CRSAGLLAKNIQYF. In nucleotides, the CDR3 is TGCAGATCCGCGGGCTTGTTAGCCAAAAACATTCAGTACTTC. The chain uses TRBV29-1 and TRBJ2-4, with D perhaps TRBD2 (5 bases). Germline values: CDR1 SQVTM, CDR2 ANQGSEA. The CDR3 spans 14 residues.

The chain recombines TRBV7-8 with TRBJ2-7; D gene unclear. The CDR3 spans 12 residues. The germline gives CDR1 SGHVS, CDR2 FQNEAQ. Trimming removed 7 bases at V and 0 bases at J, with 7 bases between. The CDR3 loop is CASTTTSYEQYF. The CDR3 nucleotides read TGTGCCAGCACTACGACCTCCTACGAGCAGTACTTC.

This sequence joins TRBV6-6 and TRBJ1-2, with D possibly matching TRBD1 (5 bases). Per germline, CDR1 MNHNY and CDR2 SVGAGI (reference sequence). Trimming took 2 bases from V and 4 from J, leaving 11 bases between them. The CDR3 extends over 14 amino acids. The CDR3 region has the DNA TGTGCCAGCAGTTACGAGGGGAAGGGCTATGGCTACACCTTC. Protein sequence: CASSYEGKGYGYTF.

The V and J genes are TRBV5-1 and TRBJ2-7, with 8 bases lining up with TRBD1. Germline-derived CDR1 and CDR2 are SGHRS and YFSETQ. This CDR3 comprises 15 residues. The J segment lost 5 bases and the V segment lost 1 base, leaving 8 bases of the junction unmatched. The CDR3 DNA sequence: TGCGCCAGCAGCTTGAACGCCAGGGGGCGGAACGAGCAGTACTTC. As protein: CASSLNARGRNEQYF. The full variable domain, rest sourced from reference TRBV5-1 and TRBJ2-7, is KAGVTQTPRYLIKTRGQQVTLSCSPISGHRSVSWYQQTPGQGLQFLFEYFSETQRNKGNFPGRFSGRQFSNSRSEMNVSTLELGDSALYLCASSLNARGRNEQYFGPGTRLTVT.

J is TRBJ2-3 and V is TRBV29-1, with TRBD1 matching 7 bases. This CDR3 is 13 amino acids long. Germline V gene sequence: CDR1 SQVTM, CDR2 ANQGSEA. J gave up 0 bases and V 6 bases, and 3 bases lay outside the gene matches. The CDR3 spells CSVKQGSTDTQYF. CDR3 nucleotides: TGCAGCGTGAAACAGGGGAGCACAGATACGCAGTATTTT.

The V and J genes are TRBV12-5 and TRBJ2-1; TRBD1 agrees at 9 bases. After removal of 5 bases from V and 6 bases from J, the junction contained 8 bases not matched to a gene. This CDR3 has 15 amino acids. Germline CDR1 reads LGHNT; CDR2 reads FRNRAP. This chain's CDR3 is CASGLGQGGGNEQFF. The CDR3 coding sequence is TGTGCTAGTGGTCTGGGACAGGGAGGGGGCAATGAGCAGTTCTTC.

The chain carries TRBV6-6 and TRBJ1-6; 8 bases are a match to TRBD1. Germline CDR1 is MNHNY and CDR2 is SVGAGI (reference sequence). The trim removed 2 bases at V and 4 bases at J, leaving 1 base unmatched. The CDR3 is made up of 15 amino acids. Here the CDR3 DNA reads TGTGCCAGCAGTTACGGGGACAGGTATAATTCACCCCTCCACTTT. Its translation is CASSYGDRYNSPLHF.

This CDR3 reads CASRRNKNTEAFF. CDR3 coding DNA: TGCGCCAGCAGACGAAACAAGAACACTGAAGCTTTCTTT. This chain connects TRBV5-1 to TRBJ1-1; D unresolved. Germline V gives CDR1 SGHRS, CDR2 YFSETQ. The CDR3 is 13 residues long. V dropped 5 bases and J dropped 1 base, with 9 bases sitting between them.

V and J are TRBV6-6 and TRBJ1-2; TRBD1 matches 9 bases. Germline CDR1 reads MNHNY; CDR2 reads SVGAGI (reference sequence). The CDR3 totals 16 residues. V was clipped by 2 bases and J by 5 bases; unmatched bases: 9. The CDR3: CASSYTPRTGEYGYTF. The CDR3 DNA reads as TGTGCCAGCAGTTACACCCCTCGGACAGGGGAGTATGGCTACACCTTC.